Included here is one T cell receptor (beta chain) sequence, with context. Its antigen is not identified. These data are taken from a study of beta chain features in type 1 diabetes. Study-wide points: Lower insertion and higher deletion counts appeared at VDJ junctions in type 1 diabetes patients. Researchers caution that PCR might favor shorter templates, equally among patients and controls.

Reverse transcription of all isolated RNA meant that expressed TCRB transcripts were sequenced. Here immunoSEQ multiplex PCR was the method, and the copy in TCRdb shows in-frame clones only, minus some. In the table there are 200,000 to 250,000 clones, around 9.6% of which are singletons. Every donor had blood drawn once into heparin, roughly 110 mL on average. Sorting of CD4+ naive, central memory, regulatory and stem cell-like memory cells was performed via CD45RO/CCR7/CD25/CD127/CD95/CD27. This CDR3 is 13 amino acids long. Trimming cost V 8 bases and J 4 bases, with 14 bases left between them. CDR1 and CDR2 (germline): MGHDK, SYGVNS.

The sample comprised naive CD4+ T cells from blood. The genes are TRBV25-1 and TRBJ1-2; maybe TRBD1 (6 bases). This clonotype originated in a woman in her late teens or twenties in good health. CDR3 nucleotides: TGTGCCAGCTCACGAGAGGACAGCTATGGCTACACCTTC. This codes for CASSREDSYGYTF.